The clone carrying this T cell receptor (beta chain) came up a few times. What it binds is unknown. The sample is drawn from a study of T-cell memory formation after mild COVID-19. Overall study context: TCR clusters were mostly confined to one donor each.

MiXCR was run by TCRdb on the 5' RACE reads, yielding one entry per CDR3 protein. The table records 300,000 or so distinct CDR3 sequences, 15% to 20% of them present only once. The study, taken as a whole, reports: Among clones peaking at day 37 in the second wave, SARS-CoV-2 specificity remained unconfirmed. The main location of contracting CD4+ clones was CM and EM, and that of contracting CD8+ clones was EMRA. While clones contracting from day 15 to 85 were balanced between CD4 and CD8, later expanders leaned CD4+.

The V gene lost 0 bases and the J gene lost 6 bases, with 13 bases spanning the gap. The CDR3 is 15 residues long. Germline CDR1 and CDR2: SGHRS and YFSETQ. The chain carries TRBV5-1 and TRBJ2-1, with D maybe TRBD1 (6 bases). The TCR comes from a man aged 18 to 30 who had mild COVID-19 (a few samples of this study predate the infection). Cell type and time point are not known. Sequenced: PBMCs or a T cell subset sorted from them (not recorded which). The CDR3 sequence is CASSLDRTAFNEQFF. For the CDR3, the DNA is TGCGCCAGCAGCTTGGACAGGACAGCGTTCAATGAGCAGTTCTTC.